Presented here are 2 T cell receptor beta chains from one specimen sequenced in a study of shared clonotypes between healthy human individuals (dated by TCRdb to 2019 to 2021). Libraries were built with the immunoSEQ multiplex PCR assay. The clones in this table, taken by TCRdb from immuneACCESS, are in-frame only. Not every clone is retained; where verified, under half of the shortfall comes from an unresolved V gene, and the cause of the rest is unknown. In this sample the table shows roughly 650,000 clones, 97% of which occur a single time. The top ten clonotypes cover approximately 0.057% of the sample. The sample consisted of naive CD4+ T cells sorted from blood. The label giving this sample's cell subset or site can be read as: CD45RA+ positively selected. The receptors come from a woman aged 25 to 45 in good health.

The J gene is TRBJ2-1, the V gene TRBV7-8, with 8 bases lining up with TRBD1. The germline V gene encodes CDR1 SGHVS and CDR2 FQNEAQ. Trimming took 6 bases from V and 10 from J; bases not matched to a gene: 5. The CDR3 is made up of 12 amino acids. CDR3 loop: CASSRTGSEQFF. In DNA, the CDR3 is TGTGCCAGCAGTCGGACAGGGTCCGAGCAGTTCTTC.

The rearrangement uses TRBV11-2 and TRBJ2-7, with D possibly being TRBD2 (5 bases). The length of the CDR3 is 14 residues. Per germline, CDR1 SGHAT and CDR2 FQNNGV. Trimming stripped 0 bases from V and 6 bases from J, with 12 bases between. The CDR3 is CASSLDWTPREQYF. The CDR3 DNA reads TGTGCCAGCAGCTTAGATTGGACTCCCCGCGAGCAGTACTTC. Full variable domain (remainder filled in from reference TRBV11-2 and TRBJ2-7): EAGVAQSPRYKIIEKRQSVAFWCNPISGHATLYWYQQILGQGPKLLIQFQNNGVVDDSQLPKDRFSAERLKGVDSTLKIQPAKLEDSAVYLCASSLDWTPREQYFGPGTRLTVT.